The next 2 T cell receptor beta chains were all read from a single sample in a study of cytomegalovirus exposure and HLA in healthy donors. Both 60 Vbeta primers and 13 Jbeta primers went into the PCR. Produced via immunoSEQ multiplex PCR; TCRdb's table is partial and in-frame only. This sample carries about 140,000 clones, around 80% of them seen once, and the ten largest clones take about 6.5%. Sequencing input: PBMCs. The origin of the receptors is a man aged 35-49 years in good health and CMV-seropositive.

Only a few counts were recorded for this clone. The CDR3 DNA is TGTGCCAGCAGCCCGAGGGGGGGCAGGATCTATGGCTACACCTTC. Its translation is CASSPRGGRIYGYTF. The chain has TRBV27 and TRBJ1-2; tentatively, D is TRBD1 (6 bases). The V and J ends lost 6 bases and 4 bases respectively, with 18 bases between them. Germline V gene lookup returns CDR1 MNHEY and CDR2 SMNVEV (reference sequence). The CDR3 has 15 residues.

The V gene is TRBV4-1, the J gene TRBJ2-1; TRBD2 matches 7 bases. Germline loops: CDR1 MGHRA, CDR2 YSYEKL. V lost 4 bases and J lost 2; bases outside the gene matches: 14. The CDR3 covers 18 residues. CDR3 coding DNA: TGCGCCAGCAGCCCTGGTCTAGCGGCCTCTTCGACCTACAATGAGCAGTTCTTC. Translated: CASSPGLAASSTYNEQFF.